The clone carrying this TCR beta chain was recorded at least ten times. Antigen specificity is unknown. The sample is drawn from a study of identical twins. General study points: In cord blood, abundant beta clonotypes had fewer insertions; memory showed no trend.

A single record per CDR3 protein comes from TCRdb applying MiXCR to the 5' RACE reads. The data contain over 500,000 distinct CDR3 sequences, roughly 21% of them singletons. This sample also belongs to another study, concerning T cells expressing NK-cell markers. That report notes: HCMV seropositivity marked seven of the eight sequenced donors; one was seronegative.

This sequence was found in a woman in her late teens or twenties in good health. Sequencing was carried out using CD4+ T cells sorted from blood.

CDR3 protein: CASSRGGTGGYTF. The CDR3 DNA sequence: TGTGCCAGCAGTCGAGGGGGCACGGGCGGCTACACCTTC. This chain connects TRBV12-3 or TRBV12-4 to TRBJ1-2, with TRBD1 matching 7 bases. The CDR3 runs to 13 residues. Trimming removed 5 bases from V and 8 bases from J; junction bases left unmatched: 8.